Listed below are T cell receptor beta chains from one sample, sequenced in a study of OX40 agonist ivuxolimab in advanced cancers. The assay was immunoSEQ multiplex PCR, and TCRdb's table has in-frame clones only and misses some. Of 77,000 or so clones listed, about 90% were seen once; the top ten hold 0.43%. Material: CD4+ or CD8+ T cells sorted from blood, obtained in a trial of the OX40 agonist ivuxolimab. All receptors come from an adult with an advanced solid tumor such as melanoma, head and neck, liver or kidney cancer. The CDR3 runs from the conserved cysteine through the conserved F or W. D genes are given only for firm matches. The size field is filled for only some rows; it gives once, few, many or a size class.

V	D	size	J	CDR3	DNA
TRBV5-1	NA	NA	TRBJ1-3	CASSLEGPYSGNTIYF	TGCGCCAGCAGCTTGGAAGGCCCGTACTCTGGAAACACCATATATTTT
TRBV30	NA	few	TRBJ1-1	CAWSVKGNTEAFF	TGTGCCTGGAGTGTAAAGGGGAACACTGAAGCTTTCTTT
TRBV2	NA	NA	TRBJ2-3	CASSADPPDTQYF	TGTGCCAGCAGTGCCGACCCGCCAGATACGCAGTATTTT
TRBV25-1	TRBD1	NA	TRBJ2-5	CASSGYRGEETQYF	TGTGCCAGCAGTGGATACAGGGGCGAGGAGACCCAGTACTTC
TRBV9	NA	NA	TRBJ2-3	CASSVLVDGGDTQYF	TGTGCCAGCAGCGTTTTAGTAGATGGTGGAGATACGCAGTATTTT
TRBV6-1	NA	once	TRBJ2-1	CAYNEQFF	TGTGCTTACAATGAGCAGTTCTTC
TRBV29-1	TRBD1	NA	TRBJ1-2	CSALGQIEDGYTF	TGCAGCGCCCTGGGACAGATCGAGGATGGCTACACCTTC
TRBV6-6	TRBD1	NA	TRBJ2-7	CASRETGTGIEQYF	TGTGCCAGCAGGGAAACCGGGACAGGGATCGAGCAGTACTTC
TRBV4-2	NA	NA	TRBJ1-1	CASSQEIRGINTEAFF	TGTGCCAGCAGCCAAGAAATTCGGGGGATTAACACTGAAGCTTTCTTT
TRBV11-1	NA	NA	TRBJ2-1	CASSSGKGQFF	TGTGCCAGCAGCTCAGGGAAGGGGCAGTTCTTC
TRBV2	NA	NA	TRBJ1-6	CASRASGYSPLHF	TGTGCCAGCAGGGCGTCGGGCTATTCACCCCTCCACTTT
TRBV30	NA	NA	TRBJ1-1	CAWSEDPQNTEAFF	TGTGCCTGGAGTGAGGACCCCCAGAACACTGAAGCTTTCTTT
TRBV5-1	TRBD1	NA	TRBJ2-5	CASSLGGDRAAQETQYF	TGCGCCAGCAGCTTGGGAGGGGACAGAGCGGCCCAAGAGACCCAGTACTTC
TRBV10-1	NA	once	TRBJ2-2	CASSETLERELFF	TGCGCCAGCAGTGAGACTTTGGAGCGGGAGCTGTTTTTT
TRBV5-1	NA	NA	TRBJ2-5	CASTALDGSETQYF	TGCGCCAGCACCGCTTTAGACGGGTCAGAGACCCAGTACTTC
TRBV7-2	NA	NA	TRBJ2-7	CASSFLALEGYEQYF	TGTGCCAGCAGCTTCCTAGCCCTTGAGGGTTACGAGCAGTACTTC
TRBV11-3	NA	NA	TRBJ2-5	CASREAETQYF	TGTGCCAGCAGAGAGGCAGAGACCCAGTACTTC
TRBV19	TRBD2	NA	TRBJ2-1	CASSIGAGGMSWNEQFF	TGTGCCAGTAGTATAGGGGCGGGGGGTATGTCGTGGAATGAGCAGTTCTTC
TRBV7-8	NA	once	TRBJ1-1	CASSSRDGPENTEAFF	TGTGCCAGCAGCTCCCGGGACGGCCCGGAGAACACTGAAGCTTTCTTT
TRBV9	NA	NA	TRBJ1-1	CASSQAPNTEAFF	TGTGCCAGCAGCCAAGCGCCGAACACTGAAGCTTTCTTT
TRBV28	TRBD1	NA	TRBJ1-1	CASSLNPGGRTEAFF	TGTGCCAGCAGTTTAAACCCAGGGGGCAGGACTGAAGCTTTCTTT
TRBV6-6	NA	once	TRBJ2-7	CASSYSREGVQGF	TGTGCCAGCAGTTACTCGAGGGAAGGAGTCCAAGGCTTC